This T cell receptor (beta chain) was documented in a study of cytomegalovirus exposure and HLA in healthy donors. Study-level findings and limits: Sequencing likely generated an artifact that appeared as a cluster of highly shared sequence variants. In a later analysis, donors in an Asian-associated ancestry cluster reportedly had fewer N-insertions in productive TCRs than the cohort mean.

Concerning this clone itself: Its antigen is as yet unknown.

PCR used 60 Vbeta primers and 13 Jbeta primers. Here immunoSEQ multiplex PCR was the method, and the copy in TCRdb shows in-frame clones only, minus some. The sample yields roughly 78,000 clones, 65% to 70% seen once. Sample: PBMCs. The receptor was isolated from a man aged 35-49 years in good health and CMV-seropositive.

This chain's CDR3 is CASSVGQASRTEQFF. Here the CDR3 DNA reads TGTGCCAGCAGCGTAGGACAGGCCTCTCGCACTGAGCAGTTCTTC. J is TRBJ2-1 and V is TRBV9; a weak D match, TRBD1 (6 bases). V lost 0 bases, J lost 9 bases, and 16 bases lay in between. CDR3 length equals 15 residues. In germline, CDR1 is SGDLS, CDR2 YYNGEE. The whole variable domain, remainder taken from reference TRBV9 and TRBJ2-1, is DSGVTQTPKHLITATGQRVTLRCSPRSGDLSVYWYQQSLDQGLQFLIQYYNGEERAKGNILERFSAQQFPDLHSELNLSSLELGDSALYFCASSVGQASRTEQFFGPGTRLTVL.